This T cell receptor beta chain was sequenced in a study of cytomegalovirus exposure and HLA in healthy donors. General study points: Roughly even sequencing depth across donors was the assumption behind the presence/absence analyses. As was reported, the HLA-A and HLA-B alleles of most subjects were accurately predicted from TCR beta sequences. Within a later analysis, the majority of CMV-associated TCR beta chains appeared HLA-restricted. For most TCR beta V segments, an earlier analysis put the productive rate at about 87% or about 30% of the time.

13 Jbeta primers and 60 Vbeta primers were used for the PCR. Produced via immunoSEQ multiplex PCR; TCRdb's table is partial and in-frame only. The data contain under 200,000 clones, roughly 85% of them seen just once; the ten biggest clones take up around an eighth. This CDR3 is 15 amino acids long. V lost 2 bases and J lost 7; bases outside the gene matches: 4. Germline V CDR1 and CDR2: MGHRA, YSYEKL. On this clone itself: The antigen is not known.

The clonotype was recovered from a middle-aged man in good health and CMV-seropositive. The chain uses TRBV4-1 and TRBJ2-1; TRBD2 aligns across 11 bases. The specimen was PBMCs. The DNA of the CDR3 is TGCGCCAGCAGCCAATATAGCGGGGGGGTTAATGAGCAGTTCTTC. Amino acid sequence: CASSQYSGGVNEQFF.